The 16 T cell receptor beta chains below were found in one sample sequenced in a study of T cell clonotyping in hematopoietic cell transplantation. Sequencing was performed with immunoSEQ multiplex PCR; in TCRdb, only in-frame clones are kept and a portion is missing. The profile shows roughly 40,000 clones, 95% of them singletons. The sequenced sample was peripheral blood mononuclear cells. These receptors were taken from a man aged 25 to 45 in good health. Some clones in this sample may be carry-over from other donors' samples.

The chain joins TRBV6-1 to TRBJ1-1; D gene uncertain. Germline lookup yields CDR1 MNHNS and CDR2 SASEGT. This CDR3 spans 14 amino acids. Deletions cut 4 bases from V and 4 bases from J, with 13 bases between. Written as DNA, the CDR3 is TGTGCCAGCAGTGGTACGAGGGCGGGCACTGAAGCTTTCTTT. Translation gives CASSGTRAGTEAFF.

This clone was seen only once. V is TRBV7-8 and J is TRBJ2-5; TRBD1 aligns across 10 bases. This CDR3 spans 15 amino acids. V was pared by 5 bases and J by 1 base, with 4 bases of the junction left unmatched. CDR1 is SGHVS and CDR2 is FQNEAQ in the germline V gene. CDR3 amino acids: CASSLGQGSQETQYF. The CDR3 DNA reads TGTGCCAGCAGCCTGGGACAGGGGAGCCAAGAGACCCAGTACTTC.

This chain joins TRBV9 and TRBJ2-1, with unresolved D. Trimming pared 0 bases from V and 8 bases from J, leaving 6 bases between. This CDR3 region has 12 residues. Germline V gene data show CDR1 as SGDLS and CDR2 as YYNGEE. The CDR3 sequence: CASSVEPDEQFF. DNA for the CDR3: TGTGCCAGCAGCGTAGAGCCTGATGAGCAGTTCTTC.

This clone was counted a single time. The chain joins TRBV11-2 to TRBJ1-3; D not resolved. The CDR3 is made up of 15 amino acids. Per germline, CDR1 SGHAT and CDR2 FQNNGV. The germline V and J ends were trimmed by 4 bases and 1 base, with 11 bases remaining between them. For the CDR3, the DNA is TGTGCCAGCAGCTCCCCCCCGTGGTCTGGAAACACCATATATTTT. Residues: CASSSPPWSGNTIYF.

The chain employs TRBV5-8 and TRBJ2-5, with D possibly called TRBD1 or TRBD2 (5 bases each). Trimming removed 1 base at V and 10 bases at J, with 14 bases between. Per the germline V gene, CDR1 is SGHTS and CDR2 is YDEGEE. The CDR3 is 13 residues long. The CDR3 is CASSLIRSGHQYF. The DNA for the CDR3 is TGTGCCAGCAGCTTGATTCGCTCGGGGCACCAGTACTTC.

This chain links TRBV4-2 with TRBJ2-7; 9 nucleotides match TRBD1. V shed 0 bases and J 13 bases; nucleotides not matched to a gene: 10. Germline loops: CDR1 LGHNA, CDR2 YNFKEQ. The CDR3 is made up of 14 amino acids. CDR3 sequence (DNA): TGTGCCAGCAGCCAAGATGGGGGACAGGGCTTAGCCTACTTC. Its protein is CASSQDGGQGLAYF.

The chain recombines TRBV18 with TRBJ1-2; no definite D call. Germline lookup yields CDR1 KGHSH and CDR2 LQKENI. The CDR3 runs to 12 residues. V was pared by 2 bases and J by 3 bases, with 4 bases between. This CDR3 reads CASSPGDYGYTF. The DNA of the CDR3 is TGTGCCAGCTCACCAGGGGACTATGGCTACACCTTC.

The CDR3 coding sequence is TGTGCCATCAGTAACCGGACAGGGTATGGCTACACCTTC. Its protein product is CAISNRTGYGYTF. The J gene is TRBJ1-2, the V gene TRBV10-3; TRBD1 matches 8 bases. The germline CDR1 and CDR2 sequences are ENHRY and SYGVKD. The J segment lost 5 bases and the V segment lost 5 bases, leaving 4 bases of the junction unmatched. This CDR3 has 13 amino acids.

V gene TRBV29-1 combines with J gene TRBJ2-3; D possibly matches TRBD1 or TRBD2 (6 bases each). The V end lost 3 bases, the J end lost 6 bases, and 25 bases lay between the germline ends. Germline CDR1 and CDR2: SQVTM and ANQGSEA. The CDR3 has 17 amino acids. DNA for the CDR3: TGCAGCGTTGACGGGGGCCAGGGGACGGTGGAAGGGGATACGCAGTATTTT. Protein sequence: CSVDGGQGTVEGDTQYF.

The rearrangement uses TRBV30 and TRBJ2-7, with unresolved D. The CDR3 covers 12 residues. With 6 bases removed from V and 1 base from J, the gap between germline ends came to 10 bases. Germline V gives CDR1 GTSNPN, CDR2 SVGIG (reference sequence). CDR3 residues: CACGRVSYEQYF. The CDR3 DNA follows: TGTGCCTGTGGTCGGGTTTCCTACGAGCAGTACTTC.

The rearrangement links TRBV11-2 to TRBJ1-1, with D tentatively TRBD1 (6 bases). The CDR3 sequence is 13 residues long. Germline V gene data show CDR1 as SGHAT and CDR2 as FQNNGV. Between the trimmed V and J ends, which lost 3 bases and 5 bases, there was a span of 10 bases. CDR3 loop: CASSFFTGTEAFF. The CDR3, as DNA: TGTGCCAGCAGCTTTTTTACAGGGACTGAAGCTTTCTTT.

The J gene is TRBJ1-1, the V gene TRBV11-1, with 7 bases that match TRBD1. Germline V gene lookup returns CDR1 SGHAT and CDR2 FQDESV (reference sequence). Trimming took 3 bases from V and 6 from J; bases not matched to a gene: 13. The CDR3 covers 16 residues. The chain's CDR3 is CASSFSRGLGDAEAFF. CDR3 bases: TGTGCCAGCAGCTTTTCCAGGGGGTTGGGAGATGCTGAAGCTTTCTTT.

The chain recombines TRBV25-1 with TRBJ1-1; 8 bases match TRBD1. V was clipped by 5 bases and J by 6 bases; unmatched bases: 8. CDR3 length: 14 amino acids. Looked up from germline, CDR1 is MGHDK and CDR2 is SYGVNS. CDR3 region: CASSPWTGTPEAFF. CDR3 nucleotide sequence: TGTGCCAGCAGTCCCTGGACAGGGACCCCTGAAGCTTTCTTT.

This chain uses TRBV4-1 with TRBJ2-7, with 7 positions matching TRBD1. The junction had 3 bases not matched to a gene; V was cut back by 2 bases and J by 2 bases. Germline V gene data show CDR1 as MGHRA and CDR2 as YSYEKL. The CDR3 length is 14 residues. This CDR3 is CASSQPGQTYEQYF. The CDR3 DNA sequence: TGCGCCAGCAGCCAACCGGGACAGACCTACGAGCAGTACTTC.

The V and J genes are TRBV9 and TRBJ1-6, with D hard to call. Germline V gene lookup returns CDR1 SGDLS and CDR2 YYNGEE. Deletions cut 0 bases from V and 2 bases from J, with 6 bases between. The CDR3 extends over 15 amino acids. CDR3 protein: CASSVAETYNSPLHF. The CDR3 nucleotides read TGTGCCAGCAGCGTAGCAGAGACCTATAATTCACCCCTCCACTTT.

V usage is TRBV5-6 and J usage is TRBJ2-2; D unresolved. This CDR3 is 13 amino acids long. V was cut by 4 bases and J by 4 bases, with 8 bases left in between. Germline V gene data show CDR1 as SGHDT and CDR2 as YYEEEE. In nucleotides, the CDR3 is TGTGCCAGCAGCCAGGTCCCCACCGGGGAGCTGTTTTTT. Translating it yields CASSQVPTGELFF.